The rows below give T cell receptor beta chains drawn from one sample of a study of T cell responses to AZD1222 COVID-19 vaccine. Clones were read by immunoSEQ multiplex PCR, and TCRdb kept only the in-frame ones, dropping some. The table shows roughly 120,000 clones, with about 88% occurring only once. The material sequenced was peripheral blood, taken on day 0 of AZD1222 vaccination. These receptors were collected from an adult in good health. CDR3s include the opening cysteine and the closing phenylalanine or tryptophan. The D gene is left open where the match is weak. Clone size is given for some rows only: seen once, a few or many times, or a class if the clone is expanded.

j_call clone_size d_call v_call cdr3_nt cdr3_aa
TRBJ2-1 . . TRBV19 TGTGCCAGTAAGACAGGTCCGGCGAGCTCCTACAATGAGCAGTTCTTC CASKTGPASSYNEQFF
TRBJ2-6 . . TRBV27 TGTGCCAGCAGGTGGGCTGGGGCCAACGTCCTGACTTTC CASRWAGANVLTF
TRBJ2-3 . . TRBV6-4 TGTGCCAGCAGTGACGATCCGCGGAGACCCACAGATACGCAGTATTTT CASSDDPRRPTDTQYF
TRBJ1-2 . . TRBV4-2 TGTGCCAGCAGCCAAGAACTACAGGTATACTATGGCTACACCTTC CASSQELQVYYGYTF
TRBJ2-3 . . TRBV7-2 TGTGCCAGCAGCTCCACGGATAGGGGCACAGATACGCAGTATTTT CASSSTDRGTDTQYF
TRBJ2-1 . . TRBV5-6 TGTGCCAGCAGCTTCGTAGTTGGTGATGAGCAGTTCTTC CASSFVVGDEQFF
TRBJ2-4 . . TRBV19 TGTGCCAGTCGGAGGGCAGGGTTAAACATTCAGTACTTC CASRRAGLNIQYF
TRBJ2-3 . TRBD2 TRBV24-1 TGTGCCACCGGGACTAGCGGCACAGATACGCAGTATTTT CATGTSGTDTQYF
TRBJ2-1 once . TRBV28 TGTGCCAGCAGTTTTCTAGGGGCTAGCGACAATGAGCAGTTCTTC CASSFLGASDNEQFF
TRBJ1-6 . . TRBV28 TGTGCCAGCAGTTCTGGAGGGAAAGTTGCTTCACCCCTCCACTTT CASSSGGKVASPLHF
TRBJ1-6 . TRBD1 TRBV28 TGTGCCGGGTCCCGGGACAGGGGCGCTAATTCACCCCTCCACTTT CAGSRDRGANSPLHF
TRBJ1-5 . . TRBV24-1 TGTGCCACCAGTGACTCCGGAGGTTTGAATCAGCCCCAGCATTTT CATSDSGGLNQPQHF
TRBJ2-1 . . TRBV27 TGTGCCAGCAGACCTAGAGGGGGGGTTGAGCAGTTCTTC CASRPRGGVEQFF
TRBJ1-5 . . TRBV24-1 TGTGCCACCAGCCTAGGGGGGTACAATCAGCCCCAGCATTTT CATSLGGYNQPQHF
TRBJ2-3 . . TRBV9 TGTGCCAGCAGCGTATCATCGGGAACAGATACGCAGTATTTT CASSVSSGTDTQYF
TRBJ2-3 . . TRBV13 TGTGCCAGCAGCGGAGACAAGGGACTAGATACGCAGTATTTT CASSGDKGLDTQYF
TRBJ1-2 . . TRBV19 TGTGCCAGTAACCTCCCCGGGGGCGGCTATGGCTACACCTTC CASNLPGGGYGYTF
TRBJ2-1 . TRBD2 TRBV7-2 TGTGCCAGCAGCTTAAGCGGGGGGGCAAATGAGCAGTTCTTC CASSLSGGANEQFF
TRBJ2-2 few . TRBV6-2/TRBV6-3 TGTGCCAGCAGTTACCAAGGCCCGTCGACCGGGGAGCTGTTTTTT CASSYQGPSTGELFF
TRBJ1-2 . . TRBV19 TGTGCCAGTAGTACCAGCCACCAAGGATATGGCTACACCTTC CASSTSHQGYGYTF
TRBJ2-3 . TRBD1 TRBV28 TGTGCCAGCAGCCAACAGGGGCTAGGAATCACAGATACGCAGTATTTT CASSQQGLGITDTQYF
TRBJ2-3 . . TRBV20-1 TGCAGTGCTAGTAGGGGTCGGGGGCCCAGGGATACGCAGTATTTT CSASRGRGPRDTQYF
TRBJ1-5 . . TRBV14 TGTGCCAGCAGCCAAGAGTTAGGACAGCCCCAGCATTTT CASSQELGQPQHF
TRBJ1-5 . . TRBV7-8 TGTGCCAGCAGCTTAAAAGGTCAGCCCCAGCATTTT CASSLKGQPQHF
TRBJ1-1 . . TRBV9 TGTGCCAGCAGCGTAGGGCCGGGGGTGAACACTGAAGCTTTCTTT CASSVGPGVNTEAFF
TRBJ2-1 . . TRBV6-2/TRBV6-3 TGTGCCAGCAGTTACTCTGCAGGGGATCCCTTCAATGAGCAGTTCTTC CASSYSAGDPFNEQFF
TRBJ2-5 . . TRBV13 TGTGCCAGCAGCTCCTGGGGCGCAGGTGAGACCCAGTACTTC CASSSWGAGETQYF
TRBJ1-1 . . TRBV5-1 TGCGCCAGCTCCCCTGAAGCTTTCTTT CASSPEAFF
TRBJ2-2 . TRBD1 TRBV7-6 TGTGCCAGCAGCTCGGGGACAGACGCGAACACCGGGGAGCTGTTTTTT CASSSGTDANTGELFF
TRBJ1-2 . . TRBV27 TGTGCCAGCACCCCAACCAGTTTTAACTATGGCTACACCTTC CASTPTSFNYGYTF
TRBJ2-7 . TRBD1 TRBV5-6 TGTGCCAGCAGCCTTCCGGACAGGTACGAGCAGTACTTC CASSLPDRYEQYF
TRBJ2-7 . . TRBV21-1 TGTGCCAGCCGCCCCCGCGGGCGGGGGGGGGAAGGCGAGCAGTACTTC CASRPRGRGGEGEQYF
TRBJ2-1 once . TRBV24-1 TGTGCCACCAGTGGCGGTCTAGCGTCAGGTGAGCAGTTCTTC CATSGGLASGEQFF